The subject of this entry is one TCR beta chain. The CDR3 loop spans 16 amino acids. With V trimmed by 4 bases and J by 3 bases, 9 bases remained unmatched. Germline lookup yields CDR1 SGHRS and CDR2 YFSETQ. These data are taken from a study of blood T cell repertoires in COVID-19. Study-wide background: Sources were T cells, B-cell-depleted T cells, or PBMCs; the material itself was cDNA or gDNA.

In the study's own analysis: Counts of nucleated cells, estimated from reference gene primer amplification, were obtained. Produced via immunoSEQ multiplex PCR; TCRdb's table is partial and in-frame only. V and J calls and clone size are those listed in that table; D and trimming were worked out from the DNA. The sample records roughly 90,000 clones, roughly 90% being singletons. This clonotype was sampled from a man aged 50-60 years with acute or convalescent COVID-19. The chain couples TRBV5-1 to TRBJ1-4, with TRBD1 identical over 7 bases. The sequencing sample was made of peripheral blood. The CDR3 DNA sequence: TGCGCCAGCAGCCGACAGGGCGGTGGGGCTAATGAAAAACTGTTTTTT. This encodes CASSRQGGGANEKLFF. Filled out from reference TRBV5-1 and TRBJ1-4, the complete variable domain reads KAGVTQTPRYLIKTRGQQVTLSCSPISGHRSVSWYQQTPGQGLQFLFEYFSETQRNKGNFPGRFSGRQFSNSRSEMNVSTLELGDSALYLCASSRQGGGANEKLFFGSGTQLSVL.